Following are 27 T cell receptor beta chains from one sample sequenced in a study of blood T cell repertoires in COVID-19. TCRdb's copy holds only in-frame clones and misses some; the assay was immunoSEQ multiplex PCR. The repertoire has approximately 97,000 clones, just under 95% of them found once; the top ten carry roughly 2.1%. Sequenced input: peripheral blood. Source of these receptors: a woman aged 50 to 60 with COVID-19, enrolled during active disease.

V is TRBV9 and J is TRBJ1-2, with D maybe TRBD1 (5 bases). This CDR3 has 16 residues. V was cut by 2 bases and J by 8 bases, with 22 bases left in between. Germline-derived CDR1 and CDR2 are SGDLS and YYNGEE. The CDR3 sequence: CASSVSPSGGARGYTF. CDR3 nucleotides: TGTGCCAGCAGCGTTAGCCCCAGCGGAGGGGCGCGAGGCTACACCTTC.

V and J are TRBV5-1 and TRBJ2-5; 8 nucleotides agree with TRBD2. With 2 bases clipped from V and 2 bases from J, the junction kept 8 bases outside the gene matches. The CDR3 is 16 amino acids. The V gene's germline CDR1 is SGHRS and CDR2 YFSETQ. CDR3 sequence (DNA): TGCGCCAGCAGCTTATGGAGTAGCGGGGCTCAAGAGACCCAGTACTTC. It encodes CASSLWSSGAQETQYF.

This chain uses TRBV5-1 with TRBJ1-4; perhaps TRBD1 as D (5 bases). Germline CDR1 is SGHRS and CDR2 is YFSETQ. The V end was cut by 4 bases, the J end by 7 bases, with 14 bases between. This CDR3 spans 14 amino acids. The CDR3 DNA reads TGCGCCAGCAGCCTGCTCGGGGGGAGTGAAAAACTGTTTTTT. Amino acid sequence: CASSLLGGSEKLFF.

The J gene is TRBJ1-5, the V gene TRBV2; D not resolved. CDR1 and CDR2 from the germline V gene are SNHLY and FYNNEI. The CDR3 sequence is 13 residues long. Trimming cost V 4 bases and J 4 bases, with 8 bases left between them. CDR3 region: CASSVAQNQPQHF. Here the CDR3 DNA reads TGTGCCAGCAGTGTTGCGCAAAATCAGCCCCAGCATTTT.

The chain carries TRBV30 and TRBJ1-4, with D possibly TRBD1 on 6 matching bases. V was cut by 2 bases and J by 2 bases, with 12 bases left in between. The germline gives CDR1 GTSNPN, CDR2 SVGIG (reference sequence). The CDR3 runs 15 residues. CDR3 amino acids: CAWSTRTDTNEKLFF. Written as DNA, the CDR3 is TGTGCCTGGAGTACACGGACAGATACTAATGAAAAACTGTTTTTT.

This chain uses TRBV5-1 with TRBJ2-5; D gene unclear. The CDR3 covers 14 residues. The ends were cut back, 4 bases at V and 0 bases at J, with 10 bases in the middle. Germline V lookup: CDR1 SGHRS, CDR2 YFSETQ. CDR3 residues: CASSPRLYQETQYF. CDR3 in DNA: TGCGCCAGCAGCCCCCGACTGTACCAAGAGACCCAGTACTTC.

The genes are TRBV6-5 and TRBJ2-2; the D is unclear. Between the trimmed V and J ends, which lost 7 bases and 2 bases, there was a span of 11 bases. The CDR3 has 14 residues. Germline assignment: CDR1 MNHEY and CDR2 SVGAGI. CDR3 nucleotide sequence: TGTGCCAGCAATAAAATCCTCAACACCGGGGAGCTGTTTTTT. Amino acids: CASNKILNTGELFF.

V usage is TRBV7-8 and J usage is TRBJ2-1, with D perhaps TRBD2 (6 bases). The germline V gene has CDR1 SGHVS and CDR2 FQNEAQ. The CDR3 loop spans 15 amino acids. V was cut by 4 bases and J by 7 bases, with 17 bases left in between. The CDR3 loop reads CASSSGWAGRNEQFF. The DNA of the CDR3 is TGTGCCAGCAGCTCGGGATGGGCAGGGAGGAATGAGCAGTTCTTC.

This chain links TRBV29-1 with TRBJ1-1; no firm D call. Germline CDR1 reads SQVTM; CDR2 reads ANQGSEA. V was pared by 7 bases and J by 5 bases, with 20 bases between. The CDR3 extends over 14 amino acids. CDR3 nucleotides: TGCAGCGGCGCCTCTGCGTTAGGAGGGACTGAAGCTTTCTTT. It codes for CSGASALGGTEAFF.

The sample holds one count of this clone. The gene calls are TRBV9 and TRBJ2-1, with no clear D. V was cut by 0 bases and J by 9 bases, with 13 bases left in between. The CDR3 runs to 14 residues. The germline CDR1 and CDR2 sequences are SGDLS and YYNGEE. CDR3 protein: CASSVGAGSSEQFF. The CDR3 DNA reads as TGTGCCAGCAGCGTAGGCGCAGGAAGCAGTGAGCAGTTCTTC. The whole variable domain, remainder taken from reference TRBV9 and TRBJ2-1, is DSGVTQTPKHLITATGQRVTLRCSPRSGDLSVYWYQQSLDQGLQFLIQYYNGEERAKGNILERFSAQQFPDLHSELNLSSLELGDSALYFCASSVGAGSSEQFFGPGTRLTVL.

The CDR3: CASSKGLLLENEQFF. The DNA for the CDR3 is TGTGCCAGCAGTAAGGGACTCCTACTAGAGAATGAGCAGTTCTTC. The chain joins TRBV6-6 to TRBJ2-1, with D possibly TRBD2 on 6 matching bases. Germline V gene data show CDR1 as MNHNY and CDR2 as SVGAGI (reference sequence). This CDR3 has 15 amino acids. V was cut by 5 bases and J by 7 bases, with 18 bases left in between.

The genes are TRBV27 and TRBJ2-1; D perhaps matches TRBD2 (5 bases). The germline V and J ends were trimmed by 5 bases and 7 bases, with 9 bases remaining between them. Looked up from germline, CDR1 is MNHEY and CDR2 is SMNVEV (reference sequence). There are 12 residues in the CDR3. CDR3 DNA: TGTGCCAGCAGTCTACTAGGGAATGAGCAGTTCTTC. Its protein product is CASSLLGNEQFF.

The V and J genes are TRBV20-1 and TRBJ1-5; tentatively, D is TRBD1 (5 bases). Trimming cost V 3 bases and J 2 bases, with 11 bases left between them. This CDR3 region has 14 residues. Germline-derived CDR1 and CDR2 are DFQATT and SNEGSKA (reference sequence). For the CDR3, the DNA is TGCAGTGCTAGTGGCGGGGGGGGCAATCAGCCCCAGCATTTT. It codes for CSASGGGGNQPQHF.

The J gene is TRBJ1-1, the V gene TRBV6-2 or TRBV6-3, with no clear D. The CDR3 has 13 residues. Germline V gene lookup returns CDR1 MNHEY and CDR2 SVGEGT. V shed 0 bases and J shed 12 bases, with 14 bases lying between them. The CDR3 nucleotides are TGTGCCAGCAGTTACTCGTTGGCACTGGAGTCTTTCTTT. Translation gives CASSYSLALESFF.

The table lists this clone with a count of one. DNA for the CDR3: TGTGCCAGCAGCCCGACCCTAGGACAGGGGGCGGGTGGCTACACCTTC. Translated: CASSPTLGQGAGGYTF. The chain recombines TRBV27 with TRBJ1-2, with 11 bases that match TRBD1. The V and J ends lost 6 bases and 7 bases, in that order; junction bases with no gene match: 13. This CDR3 comprises 16 residues. Germline CDR1 and CDR2: MNHEY and SMNVEV (reference sequence).

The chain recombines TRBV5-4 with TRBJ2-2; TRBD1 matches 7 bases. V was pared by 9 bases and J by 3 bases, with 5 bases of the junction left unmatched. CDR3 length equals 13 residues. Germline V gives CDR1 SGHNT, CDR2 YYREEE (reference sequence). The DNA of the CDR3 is TGTGCCACTCGACAGGGTCACACCGGGGAGCTGTTTTTT. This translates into CATRQGHTGELFF.

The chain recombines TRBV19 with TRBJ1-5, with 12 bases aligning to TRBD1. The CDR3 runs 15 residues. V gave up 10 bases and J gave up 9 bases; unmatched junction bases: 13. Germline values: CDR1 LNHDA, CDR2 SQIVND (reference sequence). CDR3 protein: CATKLTGTGGLPQHF. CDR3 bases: TGTGCCACAAAGCTAACCGGGACAGGGGGCCTGCCCCAGCATTTT. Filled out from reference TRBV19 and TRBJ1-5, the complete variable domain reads DGGITQSPKYLFRKEGQNVTLSCEQNLNHDAMYWYRQDPGQGLRLIYYSQIVNDFQKGDIAEGYSVSREKKESFPLTVTSAQKNPTAFYLCATKLTGTGGLPQHFGDGTRLSIL.

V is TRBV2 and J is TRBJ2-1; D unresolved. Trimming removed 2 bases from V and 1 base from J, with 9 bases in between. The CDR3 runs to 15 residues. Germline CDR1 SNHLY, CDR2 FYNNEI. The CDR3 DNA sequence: TGTGCCAGCAGTGAAACTCCCCTGTCCTACAATGAGCAGTTCTTC. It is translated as CASSETPLSYNEQFF.

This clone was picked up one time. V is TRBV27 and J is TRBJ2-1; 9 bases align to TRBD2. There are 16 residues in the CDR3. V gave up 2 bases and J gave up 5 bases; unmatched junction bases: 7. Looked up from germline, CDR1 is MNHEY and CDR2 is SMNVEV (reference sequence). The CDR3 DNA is TGTGCCAGCAGTTTAGTGACTGGGACTAGCCACAATGAGCAGTTCTTC. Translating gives CASSLVTGTSHNEQFF.

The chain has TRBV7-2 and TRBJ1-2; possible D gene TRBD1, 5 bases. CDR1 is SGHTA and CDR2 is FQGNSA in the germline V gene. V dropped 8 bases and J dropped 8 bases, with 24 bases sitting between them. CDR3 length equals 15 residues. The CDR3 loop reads CASAWTRTSTGGYTF. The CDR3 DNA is TGTGCCAGCGCTTGGACCAGGACATCCACTGGGGGCTACACCTTC.

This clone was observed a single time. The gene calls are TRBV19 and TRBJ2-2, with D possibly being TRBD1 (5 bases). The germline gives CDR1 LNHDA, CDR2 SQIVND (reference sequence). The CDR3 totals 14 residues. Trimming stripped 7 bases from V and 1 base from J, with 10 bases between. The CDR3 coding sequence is TGTGCCAGTATGCGACAGCGGAACACCGGGGAGCTGTTTTTT. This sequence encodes CASMRQRNTGELFF. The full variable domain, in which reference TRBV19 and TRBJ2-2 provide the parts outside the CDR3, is DGGITQSPKYLFRKEGQNVTLSCEQNLNHDAMYWYRQDPGQGLRLIYYSQIVNDFQKGDIAEGYSVSREKKESFPLTVTSAQKNPTAFYLCASMRQRNTGELFFGEGSRLTVL.

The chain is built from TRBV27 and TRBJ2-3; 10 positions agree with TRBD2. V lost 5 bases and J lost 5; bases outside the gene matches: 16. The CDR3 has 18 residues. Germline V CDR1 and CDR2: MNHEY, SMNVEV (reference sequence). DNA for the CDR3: TGTGCCAGCAGTCCCCAGAGCGGGGGGGCCTTCGTGAGAGATACGCAGTATTTT. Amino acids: CASSPQSGGAFVRDTQYF.

CDR3 bases: TGTGCCAGCAGCTCGAGACTAGCGGGGGCCTACAATGAGCAGTTCTTC. This gives the protein CASSSRLAGAYNEQFF. The chain joins TRBV7-2 to TRBJ2-1; 12 nucleotides line up with TRBD2. The CDR3 has 16 amino acids. The germline V gene has CDR1 SGHTA and CDR2 FQGNSA. The J segment lost 2 bases and the V segment lost 4 bases, leaving 3 bases of the junction unmatched.

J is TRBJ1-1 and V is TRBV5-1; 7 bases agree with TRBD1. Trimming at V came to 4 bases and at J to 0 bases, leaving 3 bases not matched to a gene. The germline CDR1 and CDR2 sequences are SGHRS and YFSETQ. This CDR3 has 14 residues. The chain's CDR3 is CASSRTGMNTEAFF. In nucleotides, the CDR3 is TGCGCCAGCAGCCGGACAGGCATGAACACTGAAGCTTTCTTT.

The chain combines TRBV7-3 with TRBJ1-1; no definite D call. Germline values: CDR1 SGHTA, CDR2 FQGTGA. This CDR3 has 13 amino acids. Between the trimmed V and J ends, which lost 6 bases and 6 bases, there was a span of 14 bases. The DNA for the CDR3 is TGTGCCAGCAGTCCGACAAACGTCGCTGAAGCTTTCTTT. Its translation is CASSPTNVAEAFF.

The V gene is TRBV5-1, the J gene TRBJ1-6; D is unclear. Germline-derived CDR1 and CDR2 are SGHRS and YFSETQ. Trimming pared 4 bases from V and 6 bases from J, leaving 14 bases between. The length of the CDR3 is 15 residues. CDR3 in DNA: TGCGCCAGCAGCGGTGGGAGGGCGGCTAATTCACCCCTCCACTTT. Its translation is CASSGGRAANSPLHF.

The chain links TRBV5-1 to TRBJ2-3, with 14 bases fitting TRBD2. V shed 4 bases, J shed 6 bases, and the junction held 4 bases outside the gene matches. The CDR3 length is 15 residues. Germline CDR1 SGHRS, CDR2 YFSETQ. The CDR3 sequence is CASSPGLAGVDTQYF. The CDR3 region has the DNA TGCGCCAGCAGCCCGGGACTAGCGGGGGTCGATACGCAGTATTTT.